This T cell receptor beta chain is drawn from a study of vaccination effects on CD4 cells after COVID-19. Whole-study results and caveats: Among infection- and vaccine-induced clones, marked clonal contraction occurred late after vaccination. Relatively few convalescent patients took part in the study, which had no early post-infection timepoints. Vaccine-induced clones in healthy vaccinees cross-reacted with common cold coronaviruses in only 1 of 255 cases.

Within the ViraFEST assay, antigen-specific CD4+ T cells underwent expansion with viral peptide pools prior to sequencing. With more than 9 days of culture completed, CD4+ T cells were isolated. Replacing half the medium with IL-2 medium was done on days 3 and 7. In germline, CDR1 is KGHSH, CDR2 LQKENI. V gave up 3 bases and J gave up 4 bases; unmatched junction bases: 8. CDR3 length: 16 amino acids. Generated by immunoSEQ multiplex PCR, the TCRdb table keeps only in-frame clones and is missing some. The sample contains about 79,000 clones, about 70% of which appear only once. This clone is a singleton in its sample. Antigen specificity is unknown.

The gene calls are TRBV18 and TRBJ2-7; 11 bases fit TRBD2. The sample here was CD4+ T cells from PBMCs cultured with HCoV-229E spike peptides, taken before COVID-19 vaccination. This sequence was found in a human donor who received a COVID-19 vaccine. The CDR3 DNA follows: TGTGCCAGCTCACCCGTCGGGACTAGCGGCCCATACGAGCAGTACGTC. This gives the protein CASSPVGTSGPYEQYV.